What follows describes a single TCR beta chain. From germline, CDR1 is SEHNR and CDR2 FQNEAQ (reference sequence). Trimming took 4 bases from V and 3 from J; bases not matched to a gene: 14. The CDR3 runs 18 residues. The sample belongs to a study of blood T cell repertoires in COVID-19. Data came from immunoSEQ multiplex PCR; TCRdb stores just in-frame clones and leaves some out. The top ten hold about a tenth of the sample, which has roughly 98,000 clones, roughly 82% seen once. The receptor's source is a man between 65 and 80 years old with active or convalescent COVID-19. This chain joins TRBV7-9 and TRBJ2-3, with TRBD1 matching 9 bases. The sample comprised peripheral blood. The CDR3 nucleotides are TGTGCCAGCAGCTCCCCCCGGGACAGGGAGTGGGCGACAGATACGCAGTATTTT. The encoded protein is CASSSPRDREWATDTQYF.